This T cell receptor (beta chain) was identified during a study of blood T cell repertoires in COVID-19. Sequencing was performed with immunoSEQ multiplex PCR; in TCRdb, only in-frame clones are kept and a portion is missing. The sample lists about 54,000 clones, 81% occurring once. In this sample, this clone turned up a few times. Trimming took 0 bases from V and 3 from J, leaving 14 bases between them. CDR3 length equals 16 residues. Germline loops: CDR1 MGHRA, CDR2 YSYEKL. The sequence was obtained from a woman aged 55-69 years with acute or convalescent COVID-19. Sequencing used peripheral blood. The J gene is TRBJ1-1, the V gene TRBV4-1; tentative D call: TRBD1 (6 bases). CDR3 DNA sequence: TGCGCCAGCAGCCAAGAGGGACAACGATTGGACACTGAAGCTTTCTTT. Amino acid sequence: CASSQEGQRLDTEAFF.